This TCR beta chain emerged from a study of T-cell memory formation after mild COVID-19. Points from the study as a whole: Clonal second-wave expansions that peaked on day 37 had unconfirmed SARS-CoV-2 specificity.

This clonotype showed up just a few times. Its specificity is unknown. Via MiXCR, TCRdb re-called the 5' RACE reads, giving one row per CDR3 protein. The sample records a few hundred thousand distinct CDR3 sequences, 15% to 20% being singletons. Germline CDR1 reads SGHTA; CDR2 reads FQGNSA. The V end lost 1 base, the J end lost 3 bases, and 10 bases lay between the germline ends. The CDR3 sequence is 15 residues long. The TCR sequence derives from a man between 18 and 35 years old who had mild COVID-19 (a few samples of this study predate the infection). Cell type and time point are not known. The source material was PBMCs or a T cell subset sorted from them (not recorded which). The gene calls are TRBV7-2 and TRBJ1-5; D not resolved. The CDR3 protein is CASSLVSGINQPQHF. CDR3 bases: TGTGCCAGCAGCTTAGTGTCAGGCATCAATCAGCCCCAGCATTTT.